The TCR beta chain under discussion was sequenced for a study of tumor-infiltrating lymphocytes in primary liver carcinoma. Notes on the study in general: Relative to tumor region pairs, the tumor-adjacent and tumor-blood pairs showed overlap that was lower.

Unsorted bulk tissue of roughly 17-33 mg yielded co-extracted RNA and DNA. Patients were chronically HBV-infected and treatment-naive. Five distinct regions per tumor were sampled. Every tumor sample held more than 85% viable tumor cells. Worth noting for this clonotype: Its antigen is currently unknown. The junction differs from germline at one of its ends, possibly a read error.

From around 500 ng of total RNA, TCR beta-specific cDNA was reverse-transcribed using a constant-region primer. Three-round nested multiplex PCR performed with slightly modified ARM-PCR produced the TCR beta libraries. It was with TRBV1-TRBV30 forward primers and a C-beta reverse primer that the first two PCR rounds were run, at about 10 cycles each. From the multiplex PCR reads, TCRdb called clonotypes with MiXCR, one entry per CDR3 protein. The sample carries around 190,000 distinct CDR3 sequences, 85% recorded once. This CDR3 spans 15 amino acids. Germline V lookup: CDR1 SGHNT, CDR2 YYREEE (reference sequence).

The chain combines TRBV5-4 with TRBJ2-5; a possible D gene is TRBD2 (5 bases). This receptor was identified in a man aged 35-49 years with primary liver carcinoma and hepatitis B virus infection. Sequenced material: tumor tissue from primary liver carcinoma. The CDR3 region has the DNA TGTCCCAGCAGCTTGAACGGGGATGGCCAAGAGACCCAATACTTC. It encodes CPSSLNGDGQETQYF.